The source of this TCR beta chain is a study of response to subunit inactivated influenza vaccine (dated by TCRdb to the late 2010s). In the study overall: Deep quantitative T cell receptor repertoire profiling was used in the study to track responses to a trivalent subunit inactivated influenza vaccine. Beyond this particular receptor, the publication reports: According to the authors, only a limited number of new T cells may be recruited by each seasonal influenza vaccination.

The method was RT-PCR. The instrument given in TCRdb is Illumina HiSeq 2500. Through fastp at Q25 and MiXCR, TCRdb rebuilt clones from the public reads, retaining in-frame beta chains. Each record represents a unique CDR3 protein, reported with the most common genes and DNA among its rows. A total of roughly 650,000 distinct CDR3 sequences appear in this sample, 12% to 15% of them only once. Of the sample, 6.5% to 8% falls within the top ten clones. Measured from the cysteine to the phenylalanine, the CDR3 is 14 residues long. Here the CDR3 DNA is all that survives: 42 bases in frame from base 1. The germline V gene supplies CDR1 SGHRS and CDR2 YFSETQ. Trimming at the junction amounts to 3 bases on V and 1 base on J, and the germline ends lie 11 bases apart. For this clonotype: The antigen it recognizes is unknown. Qualities for individual bases were not recorded, and no much larger clone is one base off.

The sequences come from PBMCs from blood, collected 14 to 15 days before vaccination. The clonotype originates from a man aged 50-59 years who received an inactivated influenza vaccine. Donor details come from another sample of the same person, matched by shared clones. The sequence links TRBV5-1 to TRBJ2-7; the D gene is possibly TRBD2, with 6 bases matching. The CDR3 is CASSSEGHSYEQYF. The DNA sequence reads TGCGCCAGCAGCTCGGAGGGCCATTCCTACGAGCAGTACTTC.